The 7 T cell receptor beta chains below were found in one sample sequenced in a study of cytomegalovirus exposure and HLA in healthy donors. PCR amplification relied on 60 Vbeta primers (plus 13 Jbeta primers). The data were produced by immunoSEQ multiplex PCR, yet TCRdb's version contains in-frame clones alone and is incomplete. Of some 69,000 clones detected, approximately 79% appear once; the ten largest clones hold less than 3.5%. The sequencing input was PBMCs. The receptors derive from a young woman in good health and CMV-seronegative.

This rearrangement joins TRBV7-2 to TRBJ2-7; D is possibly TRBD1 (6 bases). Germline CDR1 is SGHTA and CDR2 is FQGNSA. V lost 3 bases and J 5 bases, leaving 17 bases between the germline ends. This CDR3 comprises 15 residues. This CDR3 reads CASSFLDRPSHEQYF. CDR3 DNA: TGTGCCAGCAGCTTCCTAGACAGGCCGTCTCACGAGCAGTACTTC.

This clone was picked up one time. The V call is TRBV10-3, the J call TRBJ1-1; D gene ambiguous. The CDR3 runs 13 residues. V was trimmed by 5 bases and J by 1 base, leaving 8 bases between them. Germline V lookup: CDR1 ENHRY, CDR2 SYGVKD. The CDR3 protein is CAISPNTNTEAFF. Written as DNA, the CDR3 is TGTGCCATCAGTCCGAACACGAACACTGAAGCTTTCTTT.

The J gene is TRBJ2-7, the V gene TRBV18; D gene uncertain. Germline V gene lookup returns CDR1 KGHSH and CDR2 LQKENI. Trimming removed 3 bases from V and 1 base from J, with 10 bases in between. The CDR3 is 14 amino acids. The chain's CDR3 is CASSPSPNSYEQYF. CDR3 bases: TGTGCCAGCTCACCTTCCCCCAATTCCTACGAGCAGTACTTC.

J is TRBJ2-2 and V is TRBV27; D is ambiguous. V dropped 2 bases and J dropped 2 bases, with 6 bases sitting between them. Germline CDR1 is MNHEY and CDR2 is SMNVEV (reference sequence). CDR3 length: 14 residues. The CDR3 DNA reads TGTGCCAGCAGTTTAATCCAAAACACCGGGGAGCTGTTTTTT. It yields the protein CASSLIQNTGELFF.

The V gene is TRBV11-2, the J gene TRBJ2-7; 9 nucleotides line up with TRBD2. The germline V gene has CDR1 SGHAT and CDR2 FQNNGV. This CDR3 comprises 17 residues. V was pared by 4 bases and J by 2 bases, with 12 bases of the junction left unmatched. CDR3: CASSSLVGAGGPYEQYF. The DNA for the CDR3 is TGTGCCAGCAGCTCCCTAGTTGGAGCGGGGGGCCCCTACGAGCAGTACTTC.

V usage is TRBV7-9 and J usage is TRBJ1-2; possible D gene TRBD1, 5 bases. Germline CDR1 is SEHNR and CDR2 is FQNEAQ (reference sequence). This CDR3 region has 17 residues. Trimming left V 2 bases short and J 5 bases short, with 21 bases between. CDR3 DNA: TGTGCCAGCAGCTTATGGGACTCCGCTGAAAGGACATATGGCTACACCTTC. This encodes CASSLWDSAERTYGYTF.

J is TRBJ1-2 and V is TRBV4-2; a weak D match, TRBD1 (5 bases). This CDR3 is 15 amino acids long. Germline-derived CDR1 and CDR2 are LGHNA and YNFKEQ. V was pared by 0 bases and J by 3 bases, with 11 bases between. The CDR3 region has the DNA TGTGCCAGCAGCCAAGAACGGGGGTACGACTATGGCTACACCTTC. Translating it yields CASSQERGYDYGYTF.